The T cell receptor beta chain described here comes from a study of cytomegalovirus exposure and HLA in healthy donors. Germline lookup yields CDR1 LNHDA and CDR2 SQIVND (reference sequence). The CDR3 length is 14 residues. V lost 5 bases and J lost 0, with 8 bases in between. 13 Jbeta primers and 60 Vbeta primers were used for the PCR. Only in-frame clones appear in the TCRdb table, and some are missing; sequencing was by immunoSEQ multiplex PCR. The table records over 140,000 clones, just under 85% of them present only once. The chain recombines TRBV19 with TRBJ2-1; the D is unclear. This TCR came from a man in his thirties or forties in good health and CMV-seropositive. The sequenced sample was PBMCs. The CDR3 reads CASSLYNSYNEQFF. The CDR3 nucleotides read TGTGCCAGTAGTCTCTATAACTCCTACAATGAGCAGTTCTTC.